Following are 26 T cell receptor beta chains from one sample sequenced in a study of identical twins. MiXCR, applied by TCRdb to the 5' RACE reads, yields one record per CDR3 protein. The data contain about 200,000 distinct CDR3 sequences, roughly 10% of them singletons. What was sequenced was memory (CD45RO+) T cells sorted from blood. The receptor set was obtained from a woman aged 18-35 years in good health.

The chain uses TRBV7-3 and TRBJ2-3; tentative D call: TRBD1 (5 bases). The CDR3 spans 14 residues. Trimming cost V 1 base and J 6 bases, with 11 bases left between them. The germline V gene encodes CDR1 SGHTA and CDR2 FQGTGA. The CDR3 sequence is CASSLNQGSDTQYF. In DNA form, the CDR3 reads TGTGCCAGCAGCTTAAATCAGGGATCGGATACGCAGTATTTT.

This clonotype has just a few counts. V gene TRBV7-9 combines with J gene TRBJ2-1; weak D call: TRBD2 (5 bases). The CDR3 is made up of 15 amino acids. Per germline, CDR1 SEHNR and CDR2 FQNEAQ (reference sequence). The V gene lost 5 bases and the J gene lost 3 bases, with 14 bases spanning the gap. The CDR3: CASSLTGADYNEQFF. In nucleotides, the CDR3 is TGTGCCAGCAGCCTGACTGGAGCGGACTACAATGAGCAGTTCTTC.

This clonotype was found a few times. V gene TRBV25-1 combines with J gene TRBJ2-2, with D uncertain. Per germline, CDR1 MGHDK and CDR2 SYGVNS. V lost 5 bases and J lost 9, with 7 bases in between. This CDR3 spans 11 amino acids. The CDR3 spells CASSFYRELFF. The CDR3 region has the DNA TGTGCCAGCAGTTTTTACCGGGAGCTGTTTTTT.

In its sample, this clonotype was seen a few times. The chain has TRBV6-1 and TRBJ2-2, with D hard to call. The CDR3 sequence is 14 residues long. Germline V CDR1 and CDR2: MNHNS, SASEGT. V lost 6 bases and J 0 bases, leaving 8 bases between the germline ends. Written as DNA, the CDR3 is TGTGCCAGCAGGTTGGGTCCGAACACCGGGGAGCTGTTTTTT. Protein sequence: CASRLGPNTGELFF.

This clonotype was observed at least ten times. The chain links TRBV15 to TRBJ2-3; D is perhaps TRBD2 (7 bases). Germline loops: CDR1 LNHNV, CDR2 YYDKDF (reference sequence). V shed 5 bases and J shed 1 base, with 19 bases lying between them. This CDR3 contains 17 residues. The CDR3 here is CATSLGGALQGTDTQYF. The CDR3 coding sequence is TGTGCCACCAGCTTGGGGGGGGCCTTACAGGGCACAGATACGCAGTATTTT.

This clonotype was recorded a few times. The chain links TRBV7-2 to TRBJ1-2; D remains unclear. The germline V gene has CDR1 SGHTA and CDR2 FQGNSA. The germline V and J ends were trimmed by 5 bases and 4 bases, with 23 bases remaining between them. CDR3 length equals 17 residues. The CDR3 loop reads CASSGLGLGSSVYGYTF. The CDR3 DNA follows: TGTGCCAGCAGCGGTCTGGGCCTTGGGTCAAGCGTCTATGGCTACACCTTC.

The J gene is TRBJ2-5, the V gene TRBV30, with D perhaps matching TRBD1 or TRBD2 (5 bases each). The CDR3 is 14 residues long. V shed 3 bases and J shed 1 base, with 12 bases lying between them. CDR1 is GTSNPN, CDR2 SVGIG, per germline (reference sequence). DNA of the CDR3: TGTGCCTGGAGGGGGCTAGCCGGCCAAGAGACCCAGTACTTC. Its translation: CAWRGLAGQETQYF.

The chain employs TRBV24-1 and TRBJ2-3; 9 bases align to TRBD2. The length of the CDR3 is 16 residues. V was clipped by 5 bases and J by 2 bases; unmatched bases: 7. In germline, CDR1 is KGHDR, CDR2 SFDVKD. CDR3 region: CATSGDTSGSTDTQYF. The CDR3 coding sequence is TGTGCCACCAGTGGGGACACTAGCGGGTCCACAGATACGCAGTATTTT.

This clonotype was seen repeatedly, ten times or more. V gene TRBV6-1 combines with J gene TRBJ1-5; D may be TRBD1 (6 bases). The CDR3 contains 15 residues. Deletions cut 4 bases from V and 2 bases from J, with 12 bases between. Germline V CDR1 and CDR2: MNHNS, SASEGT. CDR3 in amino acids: CASSVQGSGNQPQHF. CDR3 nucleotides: TGTGCCAGCAGTGTCCAGGGGTCCGGCAATCAGCCCCAGCATTTT.

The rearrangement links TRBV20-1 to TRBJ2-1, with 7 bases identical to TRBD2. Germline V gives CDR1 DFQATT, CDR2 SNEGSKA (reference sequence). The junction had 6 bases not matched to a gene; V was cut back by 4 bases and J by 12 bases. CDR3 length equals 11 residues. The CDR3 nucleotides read TGCAGTGCTACCCTCCTAGCGGCGCAGTTCTTC. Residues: CSATLLAAQFF.

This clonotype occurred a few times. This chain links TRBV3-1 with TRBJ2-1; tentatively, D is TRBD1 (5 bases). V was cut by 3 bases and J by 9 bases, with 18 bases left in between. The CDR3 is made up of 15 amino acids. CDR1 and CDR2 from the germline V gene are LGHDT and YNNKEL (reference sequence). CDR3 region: CASSHRQWGPGEQFF. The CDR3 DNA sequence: TGTGCCAGCAGCCACAGACAGTGGGGCCCCGGTGAGCAGTTCTTC.

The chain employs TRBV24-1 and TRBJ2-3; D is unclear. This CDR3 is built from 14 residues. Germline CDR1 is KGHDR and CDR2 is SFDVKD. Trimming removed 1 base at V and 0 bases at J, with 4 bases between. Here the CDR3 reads CATSDFGSTDTQYF. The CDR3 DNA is TGTGCCACCAGTGATTTTGGCAGCACAGATACGCAGTATTTT.

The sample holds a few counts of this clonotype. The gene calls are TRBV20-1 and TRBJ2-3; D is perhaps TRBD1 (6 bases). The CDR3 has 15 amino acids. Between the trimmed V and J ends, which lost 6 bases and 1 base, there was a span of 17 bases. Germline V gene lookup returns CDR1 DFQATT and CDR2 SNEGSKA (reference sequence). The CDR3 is CSAQIGGTGTDTQYF. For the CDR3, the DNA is TGCAGTGCGCAGATAGGGGGAACGGGCACAGATACGCAGTATTTT.

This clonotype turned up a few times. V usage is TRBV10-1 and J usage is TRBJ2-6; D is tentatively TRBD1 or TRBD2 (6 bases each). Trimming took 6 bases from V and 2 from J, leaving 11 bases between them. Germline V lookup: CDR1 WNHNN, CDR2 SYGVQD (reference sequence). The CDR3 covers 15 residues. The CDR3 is CASSPRGAGANVLTF. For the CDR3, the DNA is TGCGCCAGCAGCCCAAGGGGGGCTGGGGCCAACGTCCTGACTTTC.

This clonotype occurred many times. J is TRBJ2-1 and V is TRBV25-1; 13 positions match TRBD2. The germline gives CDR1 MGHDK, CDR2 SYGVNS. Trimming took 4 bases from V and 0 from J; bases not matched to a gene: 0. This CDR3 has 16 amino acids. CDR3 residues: CASSGTSGSSYNEQFF. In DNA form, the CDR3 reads TGTGCCAGCAGTGGGACTAGCGGGAGCTCCTACAATGAGCAGTTCTTC.

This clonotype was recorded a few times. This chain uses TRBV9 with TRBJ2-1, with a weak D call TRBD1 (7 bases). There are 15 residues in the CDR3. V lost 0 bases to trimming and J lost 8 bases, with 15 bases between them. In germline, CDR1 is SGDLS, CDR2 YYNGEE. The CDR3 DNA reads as TGTGCCAGCAGCGTAGATCCCTCCAGGGGGGATGAGCAGTTCTTC. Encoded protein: CASSVDPSRGDEQFF.

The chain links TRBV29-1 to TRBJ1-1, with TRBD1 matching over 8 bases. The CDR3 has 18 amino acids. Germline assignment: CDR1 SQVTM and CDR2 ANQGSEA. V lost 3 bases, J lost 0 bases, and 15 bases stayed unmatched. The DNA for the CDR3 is TGCAGCGTTGACCACAGGGACAGGACGGGTGGAATGAACACTGAAGCTTTCTTT. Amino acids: CSVDHRDRTGGMNTEAFF.

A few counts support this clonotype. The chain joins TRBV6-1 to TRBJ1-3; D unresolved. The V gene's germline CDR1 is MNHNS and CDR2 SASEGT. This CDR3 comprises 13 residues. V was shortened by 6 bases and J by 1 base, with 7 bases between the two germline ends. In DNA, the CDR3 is TGTGCCAGCAGGACGGTATCTGGAAACACCATATATTTT. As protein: CASRTVSGNTIYF.

In DNA form, the CDR3 reads TGTGCCAGCAGCGGAGGATTTTTAAGCACAGATACGCAGTATTTT. Translating it yields CASSGGFLSTDTQYF. This chain connects TRBV5-6 to TRBJ2-3, with D perhaps TRBD2 (5 bases). There are 15 residues in the CDR3. Germline CDR1 reads SGHDT; CDR2 reads YYEEEE. Trimming pared 4 bases from V and 0 bases from J, leaving 12 bases between.

The CDR3 is CASSLQREQFF. The DNA of the CDR3 is TGTGCCAGCAGCCTCCAGCGGGAGCAGTTCTTC. The chain is built from TRBV7-6 and TRBJ2-1; TRBD2 is a possible D gene (5 bases). CDR3 length: 11 residues. The ends were cut back, 5 bases at V and 10 bases at J, with 9 bases in the middle. The germline V gene encodes CDR1 SGHVS and CDR2 FNYEAQ.

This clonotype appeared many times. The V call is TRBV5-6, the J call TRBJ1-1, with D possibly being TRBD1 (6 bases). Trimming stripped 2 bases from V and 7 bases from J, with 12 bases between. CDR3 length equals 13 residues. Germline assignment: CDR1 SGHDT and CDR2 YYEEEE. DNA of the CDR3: TGTGCCAGCAGCTTTATAGGACAGAATGAAGCTTTCTTT. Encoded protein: CASSFIGQNEAFF.

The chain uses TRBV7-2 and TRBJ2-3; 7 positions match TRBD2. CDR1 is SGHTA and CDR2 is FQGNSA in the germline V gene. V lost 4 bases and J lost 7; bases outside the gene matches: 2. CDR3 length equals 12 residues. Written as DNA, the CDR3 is TGTGCCAGCAGCTGGACTAGAAATACGCAGTATTTT. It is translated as CASSWTRNTQYF. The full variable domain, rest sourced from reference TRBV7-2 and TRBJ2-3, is GAGVSQSPSNKVTEKGKDVELRCDPISGHTALYWYRQSLGQGLEFLIYFQGNSAPDKSGLPSDRFSAERTGGSVSTLTIQRTQQEDSAVYLCASSWTRNTQYFGPGTRLTVL.

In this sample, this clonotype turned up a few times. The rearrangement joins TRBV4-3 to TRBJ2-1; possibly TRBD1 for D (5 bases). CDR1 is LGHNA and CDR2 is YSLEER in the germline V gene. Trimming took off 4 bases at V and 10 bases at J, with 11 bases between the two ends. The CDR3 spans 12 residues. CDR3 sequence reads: CASSLDRKEQFF. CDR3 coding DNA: TGCGCCAGCAGCCTAGACAGAAAAGAGCAGTTCTTC.

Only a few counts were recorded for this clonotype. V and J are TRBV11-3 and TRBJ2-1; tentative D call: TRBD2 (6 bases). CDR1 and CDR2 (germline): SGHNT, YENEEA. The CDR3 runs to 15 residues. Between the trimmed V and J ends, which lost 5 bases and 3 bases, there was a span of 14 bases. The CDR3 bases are TGTGCCAGCAGCGACCGGCCGGGAGACTACAATGAGCAGTTCTTC. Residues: CASSDRPGDYNEQFF.

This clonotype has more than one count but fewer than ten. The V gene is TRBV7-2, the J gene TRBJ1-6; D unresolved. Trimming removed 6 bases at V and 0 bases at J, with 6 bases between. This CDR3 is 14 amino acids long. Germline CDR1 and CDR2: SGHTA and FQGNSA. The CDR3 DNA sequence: TGTGCCAGCAGGAAGAGCTCCTATAATTCACCCCTCCACTTT. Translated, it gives CASRKSSYNSPLHF.

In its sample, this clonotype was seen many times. The DNA for the CDR3 is TGTGCCAGCAGCTGGGGTTTGGGGAACACTGAAGCTTTCTTT. It yields the protein CASSWGLGNTEAFF. This rearrangement joins TRBV7-2 to TRBJ1-1, with unresolved D. The CDR3 consists of 14 residues. Germline assignment: CDR1 SGHTA and CDR2 FQGNSA. V was clipped by 4 bases and J by 1 base, with 10 bases between them. The full variable domain, rest sourced from reference TRBV7-2 and TRBJ1-1, is GAGVSQSPSNKVTEKGKDVELRCDPISGHTALYWYRQSLGQGLEFLIYFQGNSAPDKSGLPSDRFSAERTGGSVSTLTIQRTQQEDSAVYLCASSWGLGNTEAFFGQGTRLTVV.